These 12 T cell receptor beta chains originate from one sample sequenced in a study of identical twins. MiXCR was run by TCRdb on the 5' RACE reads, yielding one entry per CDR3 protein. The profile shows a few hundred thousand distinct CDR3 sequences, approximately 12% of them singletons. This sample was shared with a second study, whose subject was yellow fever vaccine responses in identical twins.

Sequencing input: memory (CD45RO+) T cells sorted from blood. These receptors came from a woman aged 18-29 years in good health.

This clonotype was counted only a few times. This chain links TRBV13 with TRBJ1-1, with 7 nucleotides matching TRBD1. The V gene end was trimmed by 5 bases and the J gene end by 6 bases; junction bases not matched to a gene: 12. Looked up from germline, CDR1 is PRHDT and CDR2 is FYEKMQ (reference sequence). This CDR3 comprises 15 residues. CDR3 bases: TGTGCCAGCAGCATCGGAGGGGGCGGATGGGCTGAAGCTTTCTTT. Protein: CASSIGGGGWAEAFF.

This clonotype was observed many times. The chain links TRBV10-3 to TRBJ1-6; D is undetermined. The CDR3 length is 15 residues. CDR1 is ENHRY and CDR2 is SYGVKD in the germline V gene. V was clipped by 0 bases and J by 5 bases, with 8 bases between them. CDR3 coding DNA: TGTGCCATCAGTGAGTCGTCCGGGGATAATTCACCCCTCCACTTT. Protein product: CAISESSGDNSPLHF.

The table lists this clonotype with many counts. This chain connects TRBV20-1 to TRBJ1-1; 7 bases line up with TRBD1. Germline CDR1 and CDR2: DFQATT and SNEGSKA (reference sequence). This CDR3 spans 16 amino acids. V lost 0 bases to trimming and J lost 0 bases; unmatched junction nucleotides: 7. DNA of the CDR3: TGCAGTGCTAGAGAAGGGGGCATGATTGTGAACACTGAAGCTTTCTTT. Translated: CSAREGGMIVNTEAFF.

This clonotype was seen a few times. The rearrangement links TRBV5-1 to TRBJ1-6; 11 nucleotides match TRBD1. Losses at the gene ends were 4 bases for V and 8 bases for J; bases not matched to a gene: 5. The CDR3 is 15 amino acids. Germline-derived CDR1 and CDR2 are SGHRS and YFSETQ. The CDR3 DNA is TGCGCCAGCAGCGGAGGGACAGGGGGTGATTCACCCCTCCACTTT. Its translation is CASSGGTGGDSPLHF.

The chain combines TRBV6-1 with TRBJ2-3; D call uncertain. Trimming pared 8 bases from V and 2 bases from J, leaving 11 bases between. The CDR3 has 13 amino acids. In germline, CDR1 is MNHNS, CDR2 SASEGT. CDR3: CASSKDPTDTQYF. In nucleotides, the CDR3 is TGTGCCAGCTCGAAGGACCCCACAGATACGCAGTATTTT.

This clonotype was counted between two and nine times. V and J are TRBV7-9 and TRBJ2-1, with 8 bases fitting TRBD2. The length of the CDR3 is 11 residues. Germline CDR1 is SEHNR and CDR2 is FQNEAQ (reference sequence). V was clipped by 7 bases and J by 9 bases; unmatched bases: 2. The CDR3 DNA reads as TGTGCCAGCATCGGGGGGGTTGAGCAGTTCTTC. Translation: CASIGGVEQFF.

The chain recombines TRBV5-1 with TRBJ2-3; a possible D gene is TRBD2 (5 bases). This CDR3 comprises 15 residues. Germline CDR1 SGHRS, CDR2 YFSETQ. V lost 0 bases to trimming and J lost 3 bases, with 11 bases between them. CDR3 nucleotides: TGCGCCAGCAGCTTGGGGGCGGGTTGGACAGATACGCAGTATTTT. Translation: CASSLGAGWTDTQYF.

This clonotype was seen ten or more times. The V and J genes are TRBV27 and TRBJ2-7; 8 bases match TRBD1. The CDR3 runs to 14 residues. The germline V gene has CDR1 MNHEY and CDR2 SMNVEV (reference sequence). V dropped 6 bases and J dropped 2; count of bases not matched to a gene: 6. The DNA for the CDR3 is TGTGCCAGCAGCTCTGACAGGGGTACCTACGAGCAGTACTTC. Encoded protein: CASSSDRGTYEQYF.

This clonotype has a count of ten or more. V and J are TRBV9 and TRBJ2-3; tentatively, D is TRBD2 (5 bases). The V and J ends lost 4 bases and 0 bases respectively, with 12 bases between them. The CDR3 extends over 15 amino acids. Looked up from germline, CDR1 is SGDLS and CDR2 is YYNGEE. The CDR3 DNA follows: TGTGCCAGCAGCTTACGACGGGGTAGCACAGATACGCAGTATTTT. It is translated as CASSLRRGSTDTQYF.

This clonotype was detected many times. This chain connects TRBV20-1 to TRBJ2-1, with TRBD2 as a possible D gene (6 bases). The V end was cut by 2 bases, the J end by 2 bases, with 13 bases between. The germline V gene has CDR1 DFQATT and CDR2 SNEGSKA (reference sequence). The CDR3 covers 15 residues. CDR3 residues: CSARSRDTPYNEQFF. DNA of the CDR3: TGCAGTGCTAGATCGCGGGATACTCCCTACAATGAGCAGTTCTTC.

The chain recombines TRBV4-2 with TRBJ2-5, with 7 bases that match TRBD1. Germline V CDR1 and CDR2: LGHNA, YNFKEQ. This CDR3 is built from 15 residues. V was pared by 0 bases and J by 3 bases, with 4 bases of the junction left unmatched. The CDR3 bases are TGTGCCAGCAGCCAAGAAGAGACAGGGAAAGAGACCCAGTACTTC. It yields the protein CASSQEETGKETQYF.

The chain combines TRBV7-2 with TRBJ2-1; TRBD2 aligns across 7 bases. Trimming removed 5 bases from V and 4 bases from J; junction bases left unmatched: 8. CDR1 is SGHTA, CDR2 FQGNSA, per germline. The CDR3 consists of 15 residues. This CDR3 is CASSISSGQYNEQFF. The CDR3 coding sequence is TGTGCCAGCAGCATCTCTAGCGGCCAATACAATGAGCAGTTCTTC.